The 32 T cell receptor beta chains given below trace back to one sample, sequenced in a study of cytomegalovirus exposure and HLA in healthy donors. Researchers ran the PCR with 60 Vbeta and 13 Jbeta primers. Data came from immunoSEQ multiplex PCR; TCRdb stores just in-frame clones and leaves some out. The sample holds roughly 190,000 clones, approximately 79% seen once. The specimen sequenced was PBMCs. The origin of the receptors is a man aged 35 to 55 in good health and CMV-seropositive.

The rearrangement joins TRBV28 to TRBJ2-7; TRBD2 is a possible D gene (6 bases). The germline V gene encodes CDR1 MDHEN and CDR2 SYDVKM. The CDR3 covers 14 residues. V was pared by 3 bases and J by 0 bases, with 9 bases between. CDR3 DNA sequence: TGTGCCAGCAGTTTGGGGGGAAACTCCTACGAGCAGTACTTC. This encodes CASSLGGNSYEQYF.

In nucleotides, the CDR3 is TGTGCCAGCAGCCCGGACAGATCCAGCTACGAGCAGTACTTC. Translating it yields CASSPDRSSYEQYF. The chain is built from TRBV5-6 and TRBJ2-7, with a weak D call TRBD1 (6 bases). Looked up from germline, CDR1 is SGHDT and CDR2 is YYEEEE. Trimming pared 4 bases from V and 3 bases from J, leaving 14 bases between. The CDR3 sequence is 14 residues long.

This chain connects TRBV23-1 to TRBJ2-4; 9 bases are shared with TRBD1. TRBV23-1 is sorted into the ORF group, with uncertain function. With V trimmed by 3 bases and J by 10 bases, 4 bases remained unmatched. This CDR3 has 13 residues. The CDR3 region is CASSHYRGLIQYF. In DNA form, the CDR3 reads TGCGCCAGCAGTCATTACAGGGGGCTTATTCAGTACTTC.

The rearrangement joins TRBV6-5 to TRBJ1-5; D perhaps matches TRBD1 (6 bases). Germline V gene data show CDR1 as MNHEY and CDR2 as SVGAGI. Trimming removed 3 bases at V and 2 bases at J, with 11 bases between. The length of the CDR3 is 15 residues. The CDR3 DNA reads as TGTGCCAGCAGTTATGGGGGCGCGGGCAATCAGCCCCAGCATTTT. This gives the protein CASSYGGAGNQPQHF.

This clone was recorded a few times. J is TRBJ2-7 and V is TRBV5-6; TRBD1 agrees at 9 bases. This CDR3 comprises 15 residues. V lost 4 bases and J lost 3; bases outside the gene matches: 8. CDR1 SGHDT and CDR2 YYEEEE come from the germline V gene. Written as DNA, the CDR3 is TGTGCCAGCAGCCAATCGGGGACAGGGAACTACGAGCAGTACTTC. It specifies CASSQSGTGNYEQYF.

The CDR3 nucleotides read TGTGCCAGCAGCCTTGGGGGACATACAGGGAATGAGCAGTTCTTC. It is translated as CASSLGGHTGNEQFF. The chain is built from TRBV4-2 and TRBJ2-1; D possibly corresponds to TRBD1 (6 bases). Trimming left V 4 bases short and J 7 bases short, with 17 bases between. CDR3 length: 15 residues. Germline CDR1 and CDR2: LGHNA and YNFKEQ.

The V call is TRBV2, the J call TRBJ1-5; TRBD1 matches 10 bases. Per germline, CDR1 SNHLY and CDR2 FYNNEI. The V and J ends lost 9 bases and 9 bases, in that order; junction bases with no gene match: 14. This CDR3 has 15 amino acids. The CDR3 region is CARTRTRDRGLPQHF. DNA of the CDR3: TGTGCCAGAACTAGAACCCGGGACAGGGGTCTGCCCCAGCATTTT. The entire variable domain, with the rest obtained from reference TRBV2 and TRBJ1-5, is as follows: EPEVTQTPSHQVTQMGQEVILRCVPISNHLYFYWYRQILGQKVEFLVSFYNNEISEKSEIFDDQFSVERPDGSNFTLKIRSTKLEDSAMYFCARTRTRDRGLPQHFGDGTRLSIL.

This rearrangement joins TRBV9 to TRBJ1-4; D may be TRBD1 (6 bases). With 3 bases removed from V and 8 bases from J, the gap between germline ends came to 23 bases. The CDR3 spans 17 residues. Germline CDR1 SGDLS, CDR2 YYNGEE. CDR3 sequence (DNA): TGTGCCAGCAGCGGTCCGGCTAGGGACAATGAATGGGAAAAACTGTTTTTT. Protein sequence: CASSGPARDNEWEKLFF.

This clone has just a few counts. The rearrangement joins TRBV29-1 to TRBJ2-1; 13 nucleotides agree with TRBD2. This CDR3 spans 18 amino acids. V trimming: 8 bases; J trimming: 7 bases; junction bases outside the gene matches: 20. CDR1 and CDR2 from the germline V gene are SQVTM and ANQGSEA. CDR3 nucleotides: TGCAGCACCAGGGTGCGGACTAGCGGGGGCCATAGGCCTAATGAGCAGTTCTTC. Encoded protein: CSTRVRTSGGHRPNEQFF.

The table lists this clone with a few counts. This chain uses TRBV30 with TRBJ2-3, with TRBD1 identical over 7 bases. Trimming at V came to 4 bases and at J to 3 bases, leaving 7 bases not matched to a gene. Germline V CDR1 and CDR2: GTSNPN, SVGIG (reference sequence). This CDR3 comprises 14 residues. This chain's CDR3 is CAWKTGQGTDTQYF. The CDR3 nucleotides are TGTGCCTGGAAGACAGGGCAGGGAACAGATACGCAGTATTTT.

The genes are TRBV9 and TRBJ1-2, with 10 bases that match TRBD1. The length of the CDR3 is 14 residues. V lost 0 bases to trimming and J lost 7 bases; unmatched junction nucleotides: 3. Germline V gene lookup returns CDR1 SGDLS and CDR2 YYNGEE. CDR3 nucleotides: TGTGCCAGCAGCGTAGGACAGGGGGCGCGTGGCTACACCTTC. It codes for CASSVGQGARGYTF. The entire variable domain, with the rest obtained from reference TRBV9 and TRBJ1-2, is as follows: DSGVTQTPKHLITATGQRVTLRCSPRSGDLSVYWYQQSLDQGLQFLIQYYNGEERAKGNILERFSAQQFPDLHSELNLSSLELGDSALYFCASSVGQGARGYTFGSGTRLTVV.

The chain joins TRBV10-3 to TRBJ1-5, with TRBD1 identical over 9 bases. This CDR3 has 13 amino acids. Germline V gene data show CDR1 as ENHRY and CDR2 as SYGVKD. The junction had 4 bases not matched to a gene; V was cut back by 8 bases and J by 5 bases. The CDR3 sequence: CAIRDRADQPQHF. In DNA, the CDR3 is TGTGCCATCCGGGACAGGGCCGATCAGCCCCAGCATTTT.

The chain carries TRBV5-6 and TRBJ2-5, with D unclear. The CDR3 extends over 11 amino acids. The V gene's germline CDR1 is SGHDT and CDR2 YYEEEE. Trimming removed 4 bases from V and 4 bases from J, with 5 bases in between. CDR3 sequence reads: CASSTVETQYF. The CDR3 nucleotides read TGTGCCAGCAGCACGGTAGAGACCCAGTACTTC.

The V gene is TRBV27, the J gene TRBJ1-2; possible D gene TRBD1, 5 bases. The CDR3 has 15 amino acids. The germline V gene has CDR1 MNHEY and CDR2 SMNVEV (reference sequence). Trimming pared 5 bases from V and 8 bases from J, leaving 21 bases between. This chain's CDR3 is CASSGEGARVDGYTF. CDR3 nucleotide sequence: TGTGCCAGCAGTGGGGAAGGGGCACGTGTCGACGGCTACACCTTC.

This chain uses TRBV30 with TRBJ1-1; D possibly corresponds to TRBD1 (6 bases). The V and J ends lost 3 bases and 3 bases respectively, with 14 bases between them. The CDR3 has 14 residues. Germline V gene data show CDR1 as GTSNPN and CDR2 as SVGIG (reference sequence). This CDR3 is CAWSHGQTYTEAFF. The CDR3 DNA follows: TGTGCCTGGAGCCACGGACAGACTTACACTGAAGCTTTCTTT.

The V and J genes are TRBV6-5 and TRBJ2-3; 8 nucleotides align to TRBD2. The germline V gene encodes CDR1 MNHEY and CDR2 SVGAGI. V was pared by 4 bases and J by 1 base, with 1 base of the junction left unmatched. This CDR3 comprises 14 residues. CDR3 in DNA: TGTGCCAGCAGTTGGCGGGGGGGCACAGATACGCAGTATTTT. It translates to CASSWRGGTDTQYF.

This clone was observed a few times. The V call is TRBV19, the J call TRBJ2-1, with TRBD2 matching over 9 bases. V shed 7 bases, J shed 9 bases, and the junction held 10 bases outside the gene matches. In germline, CDR1 is LNHDA, CDR2 SQIVND (reference sequence). This CDR3 region has 14 residues. The CDR3 loop reads CASKGGGGAGEQFF. The CDR3 DNA reads TGTGCCAGTAAAGGTGGCGGGGGGGCCGGTGAGCAGTTCTTC.

The chain uses TRBV28 and TRBJ1-2; 10 bases match TRBD1. CDR1 and CDR2 (germline): MDHEN, SYDVKM. Trimming at V came to 8 bases and at J to 4 bases, leaving 10 bases not matched to a gene. The CDR3 totals 15 residues. In nucleotides, the CDR3 is TGTGCCAGCCTTAAAGTGGGACAGGGGACCTATGGCTACACCTTC. It codes for CASLKVGQGTYGYTF.

V and J are TRBV10-1 and TRBJ1-2; TRBD1 matches 8 bases. J gave up 2 bases and V 1 base, and 0 bases lay outside the gene matches. CDR3 size: 14 residues. Germline CDR1 reads WNHNN; CDR2 reads SYGVQD (reference sequence). The chain's CDR3 is CASSEWTGNYGYTF. The CDR3 DNA reads TGCGCCAGCAGTGAGTGGACAGGGAACTATGGCTACACCTTC.

This chain links TRBV6-1 with TRBJ2-2, with 11 bases identical to TRBD2. V shed 4 bases and J 7 bases; nucleotides not matched to a gene: 5. In germline, CDR1 is MNHNS, CDR2 SASEGT. The CDR3 contains 15 residues. DNA for the CDR3: TGTGCCAGCAGTGGGTCTAGCGGGGGGAACGGGGAGCTGTTTTTT. Translated: CASSGSSGGNGELFF.

The chain links TRBV5-4 to TRBJ1-2; TRBD1 is a possible D gene (6 bases). The germline V and J ends were trimmed by 1 base and 4 bases, with 20 bases remaining between them. The CDR3 totals 17 residues. Germline V gene data show CDR1 as SGHNT and CDR2 as YYREEE (reference sequence). The CDR3 here is CASSLPGAGNQGYGYTF. The CDR3 region has the DNA TGTGCCAGCAGCTTGCCAGGGGCGGGCAACCAAGGCTATGGCTACACCTTC.

V is TRBV5-1 and J is TRBJ2-7; D uncertain. The V gene's germline CDR1 is SGHRS and CDR2 YFSETQ. The CDR3 consists of 13 residues. The V end was cut by 0 bases, the J end by 6 bases, with 10 bases between. The CDR3 nucleotides read TGCGCCAGCAGCTTGGGCAGGCTCGCCGAGCAGTACTTC. The encoded protein is CASSLGRLAEQYF.

The gene calls are TRBV5-6 and TRBJ2-7; D is undetermined. CDR1 SGHDT and CDR2 YYEEEE come from the germline V gene. Trimming shortened V by 4 bases and J by 5 bases, and 19 bases separated the two germline ends. This CDR3 comprises 15 residues. The DNA for the CDR3 is TGTGCCAGCAGCCGAACAGATCAGTCCGCGAACGAGCAGTACTTC. It codes for CASSRTDQSANEQYF.

The chain couples TRBV7-8 to TRBJ1-2; TRBD1 might be the D (5 bases). There are 13 residues in the CDR3. Germline V gives CDR1 SGHVS, CDR2 FQNEAQ. The V end was cut by 5 bases, the J end by 8 bases, with 15 bases between. The CDR3 nucleotides are TGTGCCAGCAGCGTACAGGCCCTCGGCGGCTACACCTTC. It specifies CASSVQALGGYTF.

The chain recombines TRBV30 with TRBJ1-3; TRBD1 might be the D (6 bases). Between the trimmed V and J ends, which lost 3 bases and 2 bases, there was a span of 17 bases. The length of the CDR3 is 16 residues. Looked up from germline, CDR1 is GTSNPN and CDR2 is SVGIG (reference sequence). DNA for the CDR3: TGTGCCTGGAGCGACGGGGGGGGCCCCACTGGAAACACCATATATTTT. Translated: CAWSDGGGPTGNTIYF.

The chain combines TRBV9 with TRBJ2-5; 8 bases fit TRBD2. There are 16 residues in the CDR3. Germline V lookup: CDR1 SGDLS, CDR2 YYNGEE. J was trimmed by 5 bases and V by 0 bases; bases with no gene match: 9. The CDR3 nucleotides are TGTGCCAGCAGCGTAGAAGCGGGACTAGTTACGGAGACCCAGTACTTC. Protein sequence: CASSVEAGLVTETQYF. Supplemented by reference TRBV9 and TRBJ2-5, the full variable domain reads DSGVTQTPKHLITATGQRVTLRCSPRSGDLSVYWYQQSLDQGLQFLIQYYNGEERAKGNILERFSAQQFPDLHSELNLSSLELGDSALYFCASSVEAGLVTETQYFGPGTRLLVL.

The chain recombines TRBV7-2 with TRBJ1-2; 8 bases agree with TRBD1. The CDR3 sequence is 13 residues long. Trimming took 4 bases from V and 7 from J; bases not matched to a gene: 5. Per germline, CDR1 SGHTA and CDR2 FQGNSA. The CDR3 is CASSSPGGLGYTF. The CDR3 coding sequence is TGTGCCAGCAGCTCACCAGGGGGCCTTGGCTACACCTTC.

This clone has just one count. Other DNA sequences from this sample encode an identical CDR3 as well. The CDR3 here is CASSQGLPGTGELFF. In DNA form, the CDR3 reads TGCGCCAGCAGCCAAGGACTTCCGGGCACCGGGGAGCTGTTTTTT. The V call is TRBV4-3, the J call TRBJ2-2; D unclear. The V end lost 1 base, the J end lost 4 bases, and 10 bases lay between the germline ends. The CDR3 runs to 15 residues. Germline-derived CDR1 and CDR2 are LGHNA and YSLEER.

The V and J genes are TRBV7-2 and TRBJ2-1, with 11 bases matching TRBD2. Per the germline V gene, CDR1 is SGHTA and CDR2 is FQGNSA. The CDR3 spans 15 residues. V gave up 5 bases and J gave up 3 bases; unmatched junction bases: 3. This CDR3 reads CASSPSGGHYNEQFF. Written as DNA, the CDR3 is TGTGCCAGCAGCCCTAGCGGGGGGCACTACAATGAGCAGTTCTTC.

The gene calls are TRBV5-1 and TRBJ2-2, with 12 bases fitting TRBD2. Trimming cost V 5 bases and J 5 bases; bases outside gene matches: 4. The germline gives CDR1 SGHRS, CDR2 YFSETQ. This CDR3 region has 15 residues. The CDR3, as DNA: TGCGCCAGCAGACTAGCGGGGGGCCGGACCGGGGAGCTGTTTTTT. Translation gives CASRLAGGRTGELFF.

This clone has a single count. V gene TRBV7-9 combines with J gene TRBJ2-4, with 8 bases aligning to TRBD1. This CDR3 is built from 12 residues. Losses at the gene ends were 0 bases for V and 16 bases for J; bases not matched to a gene: 5. Germline-derived CDR1 and CDR2 are SEHNR and FQNEAQ (reference sequence). CDR3 protein: CASSLAGDRSYF. As DNA, the CDR3 is TGTGCCAGCAGCTTAGCGGGGGACAGGTCTTACTTC.

This chain connects TRBV6-1 to TRBJ1-5; no firm D call. CDR1 and CDR2 from the germline V gene are MNHNS and SASEGT. V was pared by 7 bases and J by 7 bases, with 8 bases between. CDR3 length equals 11 residues. CDR3 sequence reads: CASTNQQPQHF. The CDR3 region has the DNA TGTGCCAGCACAAATCAGCAGCCCCAGCATTTT.